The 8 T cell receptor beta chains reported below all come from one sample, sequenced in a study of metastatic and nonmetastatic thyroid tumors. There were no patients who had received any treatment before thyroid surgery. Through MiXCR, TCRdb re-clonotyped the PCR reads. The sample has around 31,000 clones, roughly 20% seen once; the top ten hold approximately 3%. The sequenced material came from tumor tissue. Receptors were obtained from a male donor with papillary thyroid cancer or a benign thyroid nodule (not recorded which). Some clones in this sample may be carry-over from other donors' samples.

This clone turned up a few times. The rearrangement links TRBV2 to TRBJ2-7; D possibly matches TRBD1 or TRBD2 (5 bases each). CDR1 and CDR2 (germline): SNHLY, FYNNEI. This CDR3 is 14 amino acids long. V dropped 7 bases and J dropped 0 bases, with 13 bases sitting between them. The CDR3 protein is CASMDGASSYEQYF. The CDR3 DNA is TGTGCCAGCATGGACGGGGCGAGCTCCTACGAGCAGTACTTC.

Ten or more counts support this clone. CDR3 region: CASQSNQPQHF. The DNA for the CDR3 is TGTGCCAGCCAAAGCAATCAGCCCCAGCATTTT. V usage is TRBV6-1 and J usage is TRBJ1-5, with D uncertain. The V gene's germline CDR1 is MNHNS and CDR2 SASEGT. CDR3 size: 11 residues. Trimming took off 8 bases at V and 1 base at J, with 3 bases between the two ends.

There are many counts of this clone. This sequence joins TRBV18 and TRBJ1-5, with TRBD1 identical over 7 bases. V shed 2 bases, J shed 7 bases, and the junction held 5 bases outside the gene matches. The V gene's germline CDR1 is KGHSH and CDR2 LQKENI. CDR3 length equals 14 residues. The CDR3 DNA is TGTGCCAGCTCACCAGACAGGGTACGCCAGCCCCAGCATTTT. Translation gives CASSPDRVRQPQHF.

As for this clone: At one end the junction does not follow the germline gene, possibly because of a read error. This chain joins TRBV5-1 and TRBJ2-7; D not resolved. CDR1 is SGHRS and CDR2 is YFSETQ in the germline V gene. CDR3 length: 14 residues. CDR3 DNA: TGCGCCAGCAGTCCTCCGGGCGCCATCTACGAGCATTACTTC. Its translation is CASSPPGAIYEHYF.

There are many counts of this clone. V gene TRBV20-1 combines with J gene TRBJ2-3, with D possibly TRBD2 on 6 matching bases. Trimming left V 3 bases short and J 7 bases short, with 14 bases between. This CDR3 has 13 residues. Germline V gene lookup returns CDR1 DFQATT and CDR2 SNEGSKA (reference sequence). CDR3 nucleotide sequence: TGCAGTGCTAGTTCAGGGAGGAAGAATACGCAGTATTTT. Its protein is CSASSGRKNTQYF.

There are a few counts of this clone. As DNA, the CDR3 is TGCAGTGCTAGAGATAGGGACAGCGCTAACTATGGCTACACCTTC. Translation gives CSARDRDSANYGYTF. V gene TRBV20-1 combines with J gene TRBJ1-2, with TRBD1 matching 7 bases. This CDR3 spans 15 amino acids. Germline CDR1 reads DFQATT; CDR2 reads SNEGSKA (reference sequence). The V gene end was trimmed by 0 bases and the J gene end by 0 bases; junction bases not matched to a gene: 4.

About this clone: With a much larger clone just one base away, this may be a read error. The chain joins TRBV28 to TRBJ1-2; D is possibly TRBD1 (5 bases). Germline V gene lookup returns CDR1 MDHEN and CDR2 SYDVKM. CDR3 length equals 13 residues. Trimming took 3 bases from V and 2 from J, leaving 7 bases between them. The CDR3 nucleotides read TGTGCCAGCAGTTTCTGGGACAACTATGGCTACACCTTC. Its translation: CASSFWDNYGYTF.

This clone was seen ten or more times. The CDR3 DNA follows: TGTGCCAGCAGCGTAAACACTAACTACGAGCAGTACTTC. Residues: CASSVNTNYEQYF. The chain has TRBV9 and TRBJ2-7; no definite D call. The germline V and J ends were trimmed by 1 base and 3 bases, with 8 bases remaining between them. The CDR3 has 13 residues. The germline gives CDR1 SGDLS, CDR2 YYNGEE.